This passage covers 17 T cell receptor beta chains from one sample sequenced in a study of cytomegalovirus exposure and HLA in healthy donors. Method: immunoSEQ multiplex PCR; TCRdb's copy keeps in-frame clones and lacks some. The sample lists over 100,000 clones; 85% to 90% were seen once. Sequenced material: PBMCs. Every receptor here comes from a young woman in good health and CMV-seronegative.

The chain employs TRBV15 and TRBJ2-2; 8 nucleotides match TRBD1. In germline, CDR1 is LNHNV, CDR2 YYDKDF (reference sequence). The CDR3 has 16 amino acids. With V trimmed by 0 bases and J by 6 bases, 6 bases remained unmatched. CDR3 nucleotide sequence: TGTGCCACCAGCAGAGATCGCAGGGGGCTGGCCGGGGAGCTGTTTTTT. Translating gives CATSRDRRGLAGELFF.

CDR3: CASSVGRGGELFF. In nucleotides, the CDR3 is TGTGCCAGCAGCGTAGGTAGGGGCGGGGAGCTGTTTTTT. J is TRBJ2-2 and V is TRBV9; maybe TRBD1 (5 bases). Germline CDR1 SGDLS, CDR2 YYNGEE. V was shortened by 0 bases and J by 7 bases, with 7 bases between the two germline ends. The CDR3 covers 13 residues.

The CDR3 nucleotides are TGCGCCAGCAGCGACGGACAGGGACAAAATAATTCACCCCTCCACTTT. Amino acid sequence: CASSDGQGQNNSPLHF. This chain joins TRBV5-1 and TRBJ1-6; 8 nucleotides line up with TRBD1. With 4 bases clipped from V and 5 bases from J, the junction kept 8 bases outside the gene matches. CDR1 and CDR2 (germline): SGHRS, YFSETQ. This CDR3 is 16 amino acids long.

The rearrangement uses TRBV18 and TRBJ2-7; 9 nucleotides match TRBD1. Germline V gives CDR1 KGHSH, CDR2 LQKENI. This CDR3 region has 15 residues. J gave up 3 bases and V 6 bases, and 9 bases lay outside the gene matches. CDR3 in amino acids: CASSLGQGSIYEQYF. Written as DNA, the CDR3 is TGTGCCAGCTCGTTGGGACAGGGTAGTATCTACGAGCAGTACTTC.

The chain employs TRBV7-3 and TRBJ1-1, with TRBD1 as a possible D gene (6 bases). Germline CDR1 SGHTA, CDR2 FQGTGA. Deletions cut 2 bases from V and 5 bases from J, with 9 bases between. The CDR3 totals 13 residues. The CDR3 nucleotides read TGTGCCAGCAGCTTAGACGGACAGACTGAAGCTTTCTTT. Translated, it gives CASSLDGQTEAFF. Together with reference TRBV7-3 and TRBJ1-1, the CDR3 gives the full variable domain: GAGVSQTPSNKVTEKGKYVELRCDPISGHTALYWYRQSLGQGPEFLIYFQGTGAADDSGLPNDRFFAVRPEGSVSTLKIQRTERGDSAVYLCASSLDGQTEAFFGQGTRLTVV.

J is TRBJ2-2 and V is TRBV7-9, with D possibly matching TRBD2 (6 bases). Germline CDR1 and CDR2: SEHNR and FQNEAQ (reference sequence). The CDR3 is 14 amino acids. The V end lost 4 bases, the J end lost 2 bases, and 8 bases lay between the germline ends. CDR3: CASSSGVNTGELFF. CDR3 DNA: TGTGCCAGCAGCTCGGGGGTCAACACCGGGGAGCTGTTTTTT.

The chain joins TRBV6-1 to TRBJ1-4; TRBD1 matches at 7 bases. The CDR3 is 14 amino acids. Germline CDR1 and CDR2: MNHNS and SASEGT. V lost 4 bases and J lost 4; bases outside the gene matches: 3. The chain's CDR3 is CASSAGQINEKLFF. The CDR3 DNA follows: TGTGCCAGCAGTGCGGGACAGATTAATGAAAAACTGTTTTTT.

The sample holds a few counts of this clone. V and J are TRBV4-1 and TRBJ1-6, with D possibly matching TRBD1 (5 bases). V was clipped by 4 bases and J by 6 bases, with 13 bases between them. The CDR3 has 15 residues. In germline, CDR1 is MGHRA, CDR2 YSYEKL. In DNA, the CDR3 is TGCGCCAGCAGCCCCAAACCGGGGGGTAATTCACCCCTCCACTTT. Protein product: CASSPKPGGNSPLHF.

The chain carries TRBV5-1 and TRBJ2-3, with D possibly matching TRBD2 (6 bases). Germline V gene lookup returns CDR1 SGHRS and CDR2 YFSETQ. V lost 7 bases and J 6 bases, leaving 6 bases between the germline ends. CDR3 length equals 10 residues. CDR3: CASGGDTQYF. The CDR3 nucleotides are TGCGCCAGCGGGGGGGATACGCAGTATTTT.

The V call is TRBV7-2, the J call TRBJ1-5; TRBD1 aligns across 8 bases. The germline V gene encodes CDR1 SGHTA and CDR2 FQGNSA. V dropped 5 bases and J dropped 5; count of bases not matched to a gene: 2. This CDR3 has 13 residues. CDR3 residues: CASSLDRDQPQHF. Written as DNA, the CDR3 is TGTGCCAGCAGCCTGGACAGGGATCAGCCCCAGCATTTT. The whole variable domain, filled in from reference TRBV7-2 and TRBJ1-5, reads GAGVSQSPSNKVTEKGKDVELRCDPISGHTALYWYRQSLGQGLEFLIYFQGNSAPDKSGLPSDRFSAERTGGSVSTLTIQRTQQEDSAVYLCASSLDRDQPQHFGDGTRLSIL.

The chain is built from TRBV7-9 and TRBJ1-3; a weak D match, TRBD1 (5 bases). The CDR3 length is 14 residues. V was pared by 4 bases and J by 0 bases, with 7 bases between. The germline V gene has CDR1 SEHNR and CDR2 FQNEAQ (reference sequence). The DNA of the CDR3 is TGTGCCAGCAGCTCGGGGGTCTCTGGAAACACCATATATTTT. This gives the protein CASSSGVSGNTIYF.

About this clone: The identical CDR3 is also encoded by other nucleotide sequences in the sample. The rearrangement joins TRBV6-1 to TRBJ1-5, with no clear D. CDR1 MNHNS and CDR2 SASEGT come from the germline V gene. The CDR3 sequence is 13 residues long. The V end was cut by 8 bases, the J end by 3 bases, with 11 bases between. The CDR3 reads CASRQVNNQPQHF. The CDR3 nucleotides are TGTGCCAGCCGGCAGGTGAACAATCAGCCCCAGCATTTT.

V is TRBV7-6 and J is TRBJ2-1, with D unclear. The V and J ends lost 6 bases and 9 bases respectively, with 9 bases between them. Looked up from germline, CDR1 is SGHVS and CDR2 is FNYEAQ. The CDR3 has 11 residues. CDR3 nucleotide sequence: TGTGCCAGCAGTGGTGGGCGTGAGCAGTTCTTC. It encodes CASSGGREQFF.

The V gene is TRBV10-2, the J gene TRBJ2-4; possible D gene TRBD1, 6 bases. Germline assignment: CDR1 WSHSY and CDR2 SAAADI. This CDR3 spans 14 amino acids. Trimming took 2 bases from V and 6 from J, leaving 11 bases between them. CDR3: CASSENREGNIQYF. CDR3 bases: TGCGCCAGCAGTGAGAACAGGGAAGGAAACATTCAGTACTTC.

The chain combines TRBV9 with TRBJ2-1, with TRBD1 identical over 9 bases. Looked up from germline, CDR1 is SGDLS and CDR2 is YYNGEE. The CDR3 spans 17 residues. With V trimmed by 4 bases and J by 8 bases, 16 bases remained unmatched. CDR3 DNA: TGTGCCAGCAGCTCCAACCAGGGGGGACAGGGTACTTATGAGCAGTTCTTC. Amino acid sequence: CASSSNQGGQGTYEQFF.

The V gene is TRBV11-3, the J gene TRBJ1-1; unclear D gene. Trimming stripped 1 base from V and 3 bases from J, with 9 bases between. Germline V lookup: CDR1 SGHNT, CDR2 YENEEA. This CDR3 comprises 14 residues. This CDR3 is CASSLANRDTEAFF. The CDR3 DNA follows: TGTGCCAGCAGCTTAGCCAACCGGGACACTGAAGCTTTCTTT.

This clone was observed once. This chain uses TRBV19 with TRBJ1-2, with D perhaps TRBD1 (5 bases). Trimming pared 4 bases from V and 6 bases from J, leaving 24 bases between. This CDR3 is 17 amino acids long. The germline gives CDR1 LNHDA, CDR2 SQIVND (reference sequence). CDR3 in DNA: TGTGCCAGTAGTAACGTGGGGGGTCACGACCCGGTCGATGGCTACACCTTC. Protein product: CASSNVGGHDPVDGYTF. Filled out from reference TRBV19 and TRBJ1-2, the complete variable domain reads DGGITQSPKYLFRKEGQNVTLSCEQNLNHDAMYWYRQDPGQGLRLIYYSQIVNDFQKGDIAEGYSVSREKKESFPLTVTSAQKNPTAFYLCASSNVGGHDPVDGYTFGSGTRLTVV.